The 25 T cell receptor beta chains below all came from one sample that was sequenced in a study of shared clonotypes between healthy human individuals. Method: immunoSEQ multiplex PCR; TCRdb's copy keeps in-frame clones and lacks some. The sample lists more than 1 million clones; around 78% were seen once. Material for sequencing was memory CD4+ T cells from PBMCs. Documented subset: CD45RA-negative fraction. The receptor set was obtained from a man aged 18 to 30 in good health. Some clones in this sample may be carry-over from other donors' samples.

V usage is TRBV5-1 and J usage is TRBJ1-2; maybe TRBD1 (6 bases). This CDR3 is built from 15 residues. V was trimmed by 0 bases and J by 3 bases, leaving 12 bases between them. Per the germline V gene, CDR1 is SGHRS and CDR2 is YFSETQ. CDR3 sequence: CASSLGGGADYGYTF. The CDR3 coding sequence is TGCGCCAGCAGCTTGGGTGGGGGCGCGGACTATGGCTACACCTTC.

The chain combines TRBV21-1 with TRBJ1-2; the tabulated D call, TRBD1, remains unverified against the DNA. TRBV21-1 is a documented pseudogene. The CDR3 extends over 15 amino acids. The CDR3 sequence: CASSCLDRGGYGYTF. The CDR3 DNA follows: TGTGCCAGCAGCTGCCTGGACAGGGGAGGCTATGGCTACACCTTC.

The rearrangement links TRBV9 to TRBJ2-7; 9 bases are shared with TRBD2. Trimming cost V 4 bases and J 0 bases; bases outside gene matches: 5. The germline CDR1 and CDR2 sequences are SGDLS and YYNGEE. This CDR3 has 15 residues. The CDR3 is CASSTRGLASYEQYF. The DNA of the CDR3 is TGTGCCAGCAGCACGAGGGGACTAGCCTCCTACGAGCAGTACTTC.

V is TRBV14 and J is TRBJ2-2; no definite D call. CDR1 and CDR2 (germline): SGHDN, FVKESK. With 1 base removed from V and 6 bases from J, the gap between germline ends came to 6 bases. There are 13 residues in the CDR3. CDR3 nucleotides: TGTGCCAGCAGCCAAGGGTGGCCCGGGGAGCTGTTTTTT. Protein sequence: CASSQGWPGELFF.

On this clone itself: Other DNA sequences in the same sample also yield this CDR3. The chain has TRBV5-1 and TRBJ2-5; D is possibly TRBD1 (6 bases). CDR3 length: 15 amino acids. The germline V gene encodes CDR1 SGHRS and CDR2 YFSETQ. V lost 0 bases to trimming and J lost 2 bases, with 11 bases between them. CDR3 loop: CASSLAQGSQETQYF. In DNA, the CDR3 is TGCGCCAGCAGCTTGGCTCAGGGGAGTCAAGAGACCCAGTACTTC.

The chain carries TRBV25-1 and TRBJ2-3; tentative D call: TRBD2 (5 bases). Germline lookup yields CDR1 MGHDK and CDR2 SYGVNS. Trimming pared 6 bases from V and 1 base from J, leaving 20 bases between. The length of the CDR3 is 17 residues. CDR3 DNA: TGTGCCAGCAGCCGCACGCCGGGGAAGGGAGGCACAGATACGCAGTATTTT. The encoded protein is CASSRTPGKGGTDTQYF.

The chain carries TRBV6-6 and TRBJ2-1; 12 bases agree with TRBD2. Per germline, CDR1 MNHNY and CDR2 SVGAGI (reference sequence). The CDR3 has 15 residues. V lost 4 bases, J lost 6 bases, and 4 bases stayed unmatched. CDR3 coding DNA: TGTGCCAGCAGTTCGACTAGCGGGAGCCCCAATGAGCAGTTCTTC. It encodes CASSSTSGSPNEQFF.

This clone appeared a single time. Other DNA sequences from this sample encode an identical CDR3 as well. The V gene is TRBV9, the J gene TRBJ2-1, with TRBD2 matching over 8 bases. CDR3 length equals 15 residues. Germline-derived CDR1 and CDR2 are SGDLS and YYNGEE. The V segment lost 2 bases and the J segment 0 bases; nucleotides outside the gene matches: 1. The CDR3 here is CASSVSGGSYNEQFF. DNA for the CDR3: TGTGCCAGCAGCGTCAGCGGGGGCTCCTACAATGAGCAGTTCTTC.

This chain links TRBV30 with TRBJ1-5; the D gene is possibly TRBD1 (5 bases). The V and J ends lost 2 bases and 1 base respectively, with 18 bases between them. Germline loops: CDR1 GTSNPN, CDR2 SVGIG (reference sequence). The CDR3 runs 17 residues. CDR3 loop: CAWSTTLGVWSNQPQHF. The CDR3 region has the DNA TGTGCCTGGAGTACTACGCTGGGGGTTTGGAGCAATCAGCCCCAGCATTTT. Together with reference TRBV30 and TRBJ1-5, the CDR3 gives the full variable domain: SQTIHQWPATLVQPVGSPLSLECTVEGTSNPNLYWYRQAAGRGLQLLFYSVGIGQISSEVPQNLSASRPQDRQFILSSKKLLLSDSGFYLCAWSTTLGVWSNQPQHFGDGTRLSIL.

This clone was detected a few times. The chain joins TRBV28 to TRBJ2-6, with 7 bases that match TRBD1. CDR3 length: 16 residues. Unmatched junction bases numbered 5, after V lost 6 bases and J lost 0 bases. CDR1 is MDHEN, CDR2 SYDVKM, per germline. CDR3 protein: CASSYYRGSGANVLTF. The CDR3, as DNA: TGTGCCAGCAGCTACTACAGGGGCTCTGGGGCCAACGTCCTGACTTTC.

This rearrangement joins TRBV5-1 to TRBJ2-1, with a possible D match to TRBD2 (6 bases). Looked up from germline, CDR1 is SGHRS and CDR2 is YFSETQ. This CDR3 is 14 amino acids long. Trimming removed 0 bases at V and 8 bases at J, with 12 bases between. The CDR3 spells CASSLVDSGDEQFF. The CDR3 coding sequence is TGCGCCAGCAGCTTGGTGGATTCGGGGGATGAGCAGTTCTTC.

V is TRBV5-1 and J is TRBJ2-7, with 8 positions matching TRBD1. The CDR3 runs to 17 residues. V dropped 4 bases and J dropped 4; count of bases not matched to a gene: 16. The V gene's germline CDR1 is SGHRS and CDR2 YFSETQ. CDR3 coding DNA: TGCGCCAGCAGCCGAAATCCCCCGACAGGGGTGGAATACGAGCAGTACTTC. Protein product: CASSRNPPTGVEYEQYF.

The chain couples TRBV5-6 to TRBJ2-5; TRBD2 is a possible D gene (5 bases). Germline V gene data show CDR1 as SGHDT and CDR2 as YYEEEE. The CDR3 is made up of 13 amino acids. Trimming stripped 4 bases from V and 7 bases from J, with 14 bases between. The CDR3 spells CASSPGFLGTQYF. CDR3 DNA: TGTGCCAGCAGCCCGGGATTCCTGGGGACCCAGTACTTC.

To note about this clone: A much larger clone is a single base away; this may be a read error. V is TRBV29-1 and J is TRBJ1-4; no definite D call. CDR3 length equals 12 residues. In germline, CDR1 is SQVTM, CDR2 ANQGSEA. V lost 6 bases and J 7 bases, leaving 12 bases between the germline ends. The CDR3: CSVVGRSEKLFF. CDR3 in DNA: TGCAGCGTCGTAGGGAGAAGTGAAAAACTGTTTTTT. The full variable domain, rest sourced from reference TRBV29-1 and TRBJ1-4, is SAVISQKPSRDICQRGTSLTIQCQVDSQVTMMFWYRQQPGQSLTLIATANQGSEATYESGFVIDKFPISRPNLTFSTLTVSNMSPEDSSIYLCSVVGRSEKLFFGSGTQLSVL.

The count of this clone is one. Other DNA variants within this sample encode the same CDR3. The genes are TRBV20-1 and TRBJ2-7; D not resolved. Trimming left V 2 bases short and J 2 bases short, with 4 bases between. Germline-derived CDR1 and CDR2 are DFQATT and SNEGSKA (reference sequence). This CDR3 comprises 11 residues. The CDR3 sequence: CSARLAYEQYF. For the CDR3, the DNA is TGCAGTGCTAGACTTGCCTACGAGCAGTACTTC.

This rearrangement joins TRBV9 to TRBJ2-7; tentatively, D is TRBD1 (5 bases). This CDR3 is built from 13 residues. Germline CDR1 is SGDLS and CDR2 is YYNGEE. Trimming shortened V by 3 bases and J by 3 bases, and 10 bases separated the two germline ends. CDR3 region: CASSATGDYEQYF. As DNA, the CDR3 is TGTGCCAGCAGCGCCACAGGTGACTACGAGCAGTACTTC.

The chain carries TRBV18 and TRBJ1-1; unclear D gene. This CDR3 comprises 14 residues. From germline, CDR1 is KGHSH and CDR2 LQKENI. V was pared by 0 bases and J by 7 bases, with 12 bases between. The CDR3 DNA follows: TGTGCCAGCTCACCACCGAGAGGCCGGATTGAAGCTTTCTTT. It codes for CASSPPRGRIEAFF.

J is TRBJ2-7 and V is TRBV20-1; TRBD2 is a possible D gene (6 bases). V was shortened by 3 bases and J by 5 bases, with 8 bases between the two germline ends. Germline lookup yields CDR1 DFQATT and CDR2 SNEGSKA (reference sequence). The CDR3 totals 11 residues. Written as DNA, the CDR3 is TGCAGTGCTAGCCCGGGGGACGAGCAGTACTTC. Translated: CSASPGDEQYF.

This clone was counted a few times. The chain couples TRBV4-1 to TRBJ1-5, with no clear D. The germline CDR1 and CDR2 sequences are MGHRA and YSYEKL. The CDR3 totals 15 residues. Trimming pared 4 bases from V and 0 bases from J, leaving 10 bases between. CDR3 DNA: TGCGCCAGCAGCCGAGACGGAACTAGCAATCAGCCCCAGCATTTT. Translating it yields CASSRDGTSNQPQHF.

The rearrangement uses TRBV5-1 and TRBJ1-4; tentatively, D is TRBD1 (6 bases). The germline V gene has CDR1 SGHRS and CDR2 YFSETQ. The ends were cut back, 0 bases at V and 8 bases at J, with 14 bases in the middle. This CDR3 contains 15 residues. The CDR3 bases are TGCGCCAGCAGCTTGGTTAGAGGACAGTGGGAAAAACTGTTTTTT. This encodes CASSLVRGQWEKLFF.

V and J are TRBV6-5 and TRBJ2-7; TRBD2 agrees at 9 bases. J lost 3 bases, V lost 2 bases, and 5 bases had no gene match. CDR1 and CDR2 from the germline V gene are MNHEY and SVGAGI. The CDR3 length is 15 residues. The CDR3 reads CASSYAGLANYEQYF. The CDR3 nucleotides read TGTGCCAGCAGTTACGCCGGACTAGCGAACTACGAGCAGTACTTC.

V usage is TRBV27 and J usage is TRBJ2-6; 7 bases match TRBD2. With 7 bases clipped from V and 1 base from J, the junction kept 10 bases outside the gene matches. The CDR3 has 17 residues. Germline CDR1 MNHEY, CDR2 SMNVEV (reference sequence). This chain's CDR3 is CASTLRGWGSGANVLTF. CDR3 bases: TGTGCCAGCACCTTGCGGGGGTGGGGATCTGGGGCCAACGTCCTGACTTTC.

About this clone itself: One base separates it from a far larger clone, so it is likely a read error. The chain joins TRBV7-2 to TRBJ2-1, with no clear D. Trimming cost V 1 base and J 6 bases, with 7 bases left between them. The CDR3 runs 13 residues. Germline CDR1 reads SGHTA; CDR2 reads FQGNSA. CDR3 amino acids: CASSLGLGNEQFF. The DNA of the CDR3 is TGTGCCAGCAGCTTAGGGTTGGGCAATGAGCAGTTCTTC.

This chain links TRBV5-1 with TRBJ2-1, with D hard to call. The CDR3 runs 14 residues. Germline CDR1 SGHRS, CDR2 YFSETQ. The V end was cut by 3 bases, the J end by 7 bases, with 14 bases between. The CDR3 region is CASSYGPPQNEQFF. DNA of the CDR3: TGCGCCAGCAGCTACGGGCCTCCTCAGAATGAGCAGTTCTTC.

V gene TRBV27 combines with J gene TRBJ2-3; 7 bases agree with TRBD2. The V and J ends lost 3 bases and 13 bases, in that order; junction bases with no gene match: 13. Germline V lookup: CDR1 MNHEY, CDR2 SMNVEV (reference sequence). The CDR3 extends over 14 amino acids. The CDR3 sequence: CASSFSLAAPREYF. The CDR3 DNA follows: TGTGCCAGCAGTTTTTCCCTAGCGGCCCCTAGGGAGTATTTT.